This T cell receptor (beta chain) was obtained from a study of T cells in Graves' hyperthyroidism and ophthalmopathy (dated by TCRdb to 2018 to 2020). With regard to the full study: TCR V-J signatures able to tell the groups apart were searched for in a discovery cohort of some 100 patients, of whom 43 had Graves' ophthalmopathy and roughly 58 had stable Graves' hyperthyroidism. Prospective prediction of ophthalmopathy was tested in an independent validation cohort consisting of 18 hyperthyroidism patients and 15 to 17 patients who later progressed to ophthalmopathy. For training and testing, the 100 or so patients in the discovery cohort were randomly divided in a 7:3 ratio. The study also compared thyroid tissue and blood T-cell repertoires from 6 or 7 Graves' hyperthyroidism patients. After sampling, hyperthyroidism patients received methimazole starting at 30 mg daily, and ophthalmopathy patients received high-dose intravenous methylprednisolone. According to the paper, TCR Vbeta CDR3 sequencing was carried out on 120 to 150 peripheral blood samples, which came from 40 to 45 ophthalmopathy, approximately 72 hyperthyroidism and some 17 progressor patients.

Details on this clonotype: Its antigen remains unidentified. Per-nucleotide qualities are absent, and no much larger clonotype sits a single base away.

Sequences KGHDR (CDR1) and SFDVKD (CDR2) are obtained from the germline V gene. The CDR3 contains 12 residues, cysteine and phenylalanine counted. Only the CDR3 DNA stays, 36 bases, in frame from base 1. V lost 1 base and J lost 8 bases; the stretch between them is 7 bases long. Stable Graves' hyperthyroidism was defined as no progression to ophthalmopathy during 18 months of follow-up. The hyperthyroidism patients were between 18 and 65 years old and newly diagnosed, with a disease duration of less than 2 months. Exclusion was applied to patients with uncontrolled infections, other autoimmune diseases, pregnancy or lactation. Diagnoses relied on clinical symptoms, serum thyroxine and TRAb, thyroid ultrasound and orbital computed tomography. Trizol reagent was used to extract total RNA, and RNA quality was then checked on an Agilent 2100 Bioanalyzer. Paper-wide results and their limitations: Sample size was not statistically predetermined, and blinding of investigators to group allocation was not performed. Blood samples also contained most of the expanded thyroid clonotypes (frequency above 0.001), which suggests that blood repertoires may reflect thyroid immune responses. In validation, the model predicted progression to ophthalmopathy with 65% to 71% sensitivity and roughly 75% specificity, a median of 6.5 months before onset. In cross-validation, a model built on a 13 V-J signature told ophthalmopathy apart from stable hyperthyroidism with just under 90% sensitivity and roughly 81% specificity, and in testing the same model reached 80%/75%.

TCR beta CDR3 regions were amplified from RNA transcripts. The first round of RT-PCR for the TCR CDR3 was performed with the HTBI primer set and the Qiagen OneStep RT-PCR kit. Libraries were constructed in a second round of multiplex PCR, after which size selection and purification were performed. Paired-end sequencing of the libraries was performed with 100 bp reads on an Illumina HiSeq2000. The study's processing was this. SOAPnuke was used to process the raw data, removing reads that contained adapters or uncalled bases, had a mean Phred below 15, or lacked an exact match to the constant primer or identifier. High-quality paired reads were merged with COPE v1.2.5, and unique nucleotide sequences were defined as clonotypes. Clonotypes were aligned to IMGT TRBV, TRBD and TRBJ reference segments using MiTCR v1.1. The analysis was restricted to V-J combinations with a frequency above 0.0001, which together covered 99.2% of the repertoires. A TCS score was defined as the ratio of F50 (clonal expansion) to E x V (chaos), with BLOSUM62-based TCRdist applied between CDR3 peptides within each V-J. Welch's t-statistics and random forest reduced around 520 V-J features to around 14, which were used in a naive Bayes classifier (R e1071). The Morisita-Horn index was used to measure how similar the thyroid and blood repertoires were. TCRdb handled the public reads itself, with Q25 trimming in fastp and clone calling in MiXCR, and kept productive beta chains. Rows merge per CDR3 protein into single entries with the most common DNA and genes. The V and J calls were not made by the authors but by TCRdb's processing. This sample has almost 600,000 distinct CDR3 sequences in its table, and 40% to 55% of those were observed once. The top ten clones comprise about 8% of the sample.

Sequenced input: peripheral blood or thyroid tissue (not recorded which). This clonotype was sampled from a woman younger than 30 with Graves' hyperthyroidism. The rearrangement combines TRBV24-1 with TRBJ1-2, with the D gene uncertain. The CDR3 sequence is CATSDFGQGYTF. The nucleotides read TGTGCCACCAGTGATTTCGGCCAGGGCTACACCTTC.